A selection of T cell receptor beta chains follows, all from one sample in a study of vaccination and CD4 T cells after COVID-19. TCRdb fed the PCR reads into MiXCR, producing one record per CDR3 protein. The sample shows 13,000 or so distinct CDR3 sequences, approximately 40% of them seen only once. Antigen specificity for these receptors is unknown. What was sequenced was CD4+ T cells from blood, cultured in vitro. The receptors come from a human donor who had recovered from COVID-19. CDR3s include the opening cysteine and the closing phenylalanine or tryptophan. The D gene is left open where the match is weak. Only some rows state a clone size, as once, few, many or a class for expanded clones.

CASSPSAVTTGNTIYF | TGCGCCAGCAGCCCCTCGGCAGTGACTACCGGAAACACCATATATTTT | TRBV5-1 | NA | NA | TRBJ1-3
CASSFQGGGNQPQHF | TGTGCCAGCAGCTTCCAGGGAGGAGGCAATCAGCCCCAGCATTTT | TRBV7-2 | NA | NA | TRBJ1-5
CASSLNAEAFF | TGTGCCAGCAGTTTAAACGCTGAAGCTTTCTTT | TRBV12-3/TRBV12-4 | NA | few | TRBJ1-1
CASSDGAVAYEQYF | TGTGCCAGCAGTGATGGGGCTGTAGCCTACGAGCAGTACTTC | TRBV2 | NA | NA | TRBJ2-7
CASSRWGLAKNIQYF | TGTGCCAGCAGCAGGTGGGGCCTAGCCAAAAACATTCAGTACTTC | TRBV21-1 | NA | few | TRBJ2-4
CSVDGHQQETQYF | TGCAGCGTTGATGGGCACCAACAAGAGACCCAGTACTTC | TRBV29-1 | NA | NA | TRBJ2-5
CASSSRGSKEAFF | TGTGCCAGCAGCTCCAGGGGCAGCAAGGAAGCTTTCTTT | TRBV5-4 | NA | NA | TRBJ1-1
CASSRDSQETQYF | TGCGCCAGCAGTCGGGACTCCCAAGAGACCCAGTACTTC | TRBV10-1 | NA | NA | TRBJ2-5
CASSSKTGNGNSPLHF | TGCGCCAGCAGCTCCAAGACAGGGAACGGTAATTCACCCCTCCACTTT | TRBV5-1 | TRBD1 | NA | TRBJ1-6
CASSPLGTGGTKNIQYF | TGTGCCAGCAGTCCCCTAGGGACAGGGGGCACCAAAAACATTCAGTACTTC | TRBV27 | TRBD1 | NA | TRBJ2-4
CASSSGGRLESPLHF | TGTGCCAGCAGCTCAGGGGGGCGACTGGAGTCACCCCTCCACTTT | TRBV7-3 | TRBD1 | NA | TRBJ1-6
CAGGQGVSGANVLTF | TGTGCCGGGGGACAGGGGGTTTCTGGGGCCAACGTCCTGACTTTC | TRBV30 | TRBD1 | once | TRBJ2-6
CASSLRNEGFNGYTF | TGCGCCAGCAGCTTGAGGAATGAAGGGTTTAATGGCTACACCTTC | TRBV5-1 | NA | NA | TRBJ1-2
CASRKLAGGETQYF | TGTGCCAGCAGGAAGCTAGCGGGAGGAGAGACCCAGTACTTC | TRBV6-2/TRBV6-3 | TRBD2 | few | TRBJ2-5
CASSRDRDNTEAFF | TGTGCCAGTAGCCGGGACAGGGATAACACTGAAGCTTTCTTT | TRBV19 | TRBD1 | NA | TRBJ1-1
CASSLVAGATLGGYTF | TGTGCCAGCAGCTTAGTTGCGGGGGCAACTTTGGGTGGCTACACCTTC | TRBV7-9 | NA | few | TRBJ1-2
CASSPRSNPRPDYGYTF | TGTGCCAGCTCACCACGGTCCAACCCACGCCCCGACTATGGCTACACCTTC | TRBV18 | NA | NA | TRBJ1-2